The entry that follows covers one T cell receptor beta chain sequence. This entry belongs to a study of OX40 agonist ivuxolimab in advanced cancers. TCRdb keeps only in-frame clones here, not all; method: immunoSEQ multiplex PCR. The sample has over 55,000 clones; over 80% are singletons. Trimming cost V 3 bases and J 5 bases, with 19 bases left between them. Looked up from germline, CDR1 is MGHRA and CDR2 is YSYEKL. This CDR3 is built from 16 residues. This material consisted of CD4+ or CD8+ T cells sorted from blood, taken in a trial of the OX40 agonist ivuxolimab. This TCR was sampled from an adult with an advanced solid tumor such as melanoma, head and neck, liver or kidney cancer. The V and J genes are TRBV4-1 and TRBJ2-5, with D possibly TRBD1 on 6 matching bases. The CDR3 sequence: CASSHSNPGQGETQYF. The CDR3 DNA reads TGCGCCAGCAGCCACTCCAATCCGGGGCAGGGGGAGACCCAGTACTTC.